This T cell receptor beta chain was obtained from a study of OX40 agonist ivuxolimab in advanced cancers. The CDR3 spans 14 residues. Germline-derived CDR1 and CDR2 are SGHRS and YFSETQ. Trimming left V 4 bases short and J 1 base short, with 11 bases between. Using immunoSEQ multiplex PCR, the repertoire was profiled, and TCRdb retains in-frame clones only, with some absent. This repertoire shows about 53,000 clones, 70% to 90% found once; its top ten account for approximately 1.6%. Baseline was the first blood sampling point, followed by cycle 4 day 1 and cycle 7 day 1. The clonotype originates from an adult with an advanced solid tumor such as melanoma, head and neck, liver or kidney cancer. The chain uses TRBV5-1 and TRBJ1-1; a possible D gene is TRBD1 (6 bases). The source was CD4+ or CD8+ T cells sorted from blood, collected in a trial of the OX40 agonist ivuxolimab. The CDR3 DNA sequence: TGCGCCAGCAGCCCGGCCAGGGGGAACACTGAAGCTTTCTTT. Its protein product is CASSPARGNTEAFF.